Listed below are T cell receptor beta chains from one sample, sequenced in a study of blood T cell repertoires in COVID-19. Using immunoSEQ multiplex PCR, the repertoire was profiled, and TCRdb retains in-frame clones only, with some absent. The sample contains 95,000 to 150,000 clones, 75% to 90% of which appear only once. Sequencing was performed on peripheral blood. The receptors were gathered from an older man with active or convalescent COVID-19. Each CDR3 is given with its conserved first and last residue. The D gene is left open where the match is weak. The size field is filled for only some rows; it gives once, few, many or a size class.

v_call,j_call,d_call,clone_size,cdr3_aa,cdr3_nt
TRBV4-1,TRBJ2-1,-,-,CASSQELRGSYNEQFF,TGCGCCAGCAGCCAAGAGCTTCGGGGCTCCTACAATGAGCAGTTCTTC
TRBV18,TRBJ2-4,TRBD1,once,CASSPNGQGDIQYF,TGTGCCAGCTCACCTAACGGACAGGGAGACATTCAGTACTTC
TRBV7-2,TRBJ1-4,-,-,CASSLDPGDNEKLFF,TGTGCCAGCAGCTTAGATCCAGGGGATAATGAAAAACTGTTTTTT
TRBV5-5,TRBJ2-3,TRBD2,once,CASSLGRAGETDTQYF,TGTGCCAGCAGCTTGGGAAGGGCGGGAGAGACAGATACGCAGTATTTT
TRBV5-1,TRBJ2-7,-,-,CASSLLSPRDYEQYF,TGCGCCAGCAGCTTATTGAGCCCGCGGGACTACGAGCAGTACTTC
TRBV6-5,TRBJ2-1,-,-,CASSPESSYNEQFF,TGTGCCAGCAGTCCGGAGAGCTCCTACAATGAGCAGTTCTTC
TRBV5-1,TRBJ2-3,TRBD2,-,CASSLVAGEGTDTQYF,TGCGCCAGCAGCTTGGTAGCGGGGGAAGGCACAGATACGCAGTATTTT
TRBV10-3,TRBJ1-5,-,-,CAISRQENQPQHF,TGTGCCATCAGCCGACAGGAGAATCAGCCCCAGCATTTT
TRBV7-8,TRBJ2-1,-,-,CASSSGTNSYNEQFF,TGTGCCAGCAGCTCAGGGACAAACTCCTACAATGAGCAGTTCTTC
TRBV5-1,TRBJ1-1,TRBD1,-,CASNGQGVETEAFF,TGCGCCAGCAACGGACAGGGGGTGGAAACTGAAGCTTTCTTT
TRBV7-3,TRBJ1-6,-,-,CASSLKAGALSPLHF,TGTGCCAGCAGCTTAAAAGCAGGCGCCCTTTCACCCCTCCACTTT
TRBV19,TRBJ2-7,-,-,CASSIDTVISYEQYF,TGTGCCAGTAGTATAGATACGGTGATCTCCTACGAGCAGTACTTC
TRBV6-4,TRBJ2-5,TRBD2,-,CASSVPIAGGLTRETQYF,TGTGCCAGCAGTGTCCCGATAGCGGGAGGGTTAACGAGGGAGACCCAGTACTTC
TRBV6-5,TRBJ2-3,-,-,CAIERAPSSTDTQYF,TGTGCCATAGAGCGGGCCCCCTCGTCCACAGATACGCAGTATTTT
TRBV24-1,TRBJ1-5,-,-,CATSPTQNQPQHF,TGTGCCACCAGCCCAACCCAGAATCAGCCCCAGCATTTT
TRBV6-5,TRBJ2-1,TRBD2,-,CASTRPAGDEQFF,TGTGCCAGCACCAGACCAGCGGGAGATGAGCAGTTCTTC
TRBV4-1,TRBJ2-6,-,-,CASSQDLHSGGAGANVLTF,TGCGCCAGCAGCCAAGATCTCCACAGTGGGGGCGCTGGGGCCAACGTCCTGACTTTC
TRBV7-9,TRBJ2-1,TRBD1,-,CASSLSGQGPYNEQFF,TGTGCCAGCAGCTTAAGCGGACAGGGCCCCTACAATGAGCAGTTCTTC
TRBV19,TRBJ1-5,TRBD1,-,CASSPRGQGGPQPQHF,TGTGCCAGTAGTCCGAGGGGGCAGGGAGGTCCTCAGCCCCAGCATTTT
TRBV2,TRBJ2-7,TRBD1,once,CASKRGLSSYEQYF,TGTGCCAGCAAGAGGGGGCTCAGCTCCTACGAGCAGTACTTC
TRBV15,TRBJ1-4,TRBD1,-,CATSRDGTGTNEKLFF,TGTGCCACCAGCAGAGATGGGACAGGGACTAATGAAAAACTGTTTTTT
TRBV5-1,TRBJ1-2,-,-,CASSPELDYGYTF,TGCGCCAGCAGCCCCGAGTTGGACTATGGCTACACCTTC
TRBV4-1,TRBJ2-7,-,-,CASSQDLTGSGEQYF,TGCGCCAGCAGCCAAGACTTGACAGGCTCTGGGGAGCAGTACTTC
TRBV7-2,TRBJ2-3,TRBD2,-,CASSSSGKAGDTQYF,TGTGCCAGCAGCTCTAGCGGGAAGGCCGGTGATACGCAGTATTTT
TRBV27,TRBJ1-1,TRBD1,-,CASSWTGRSEAFF,TGTGCCAGCAGTTGGACAGGGAGATCTGAAGCTTTCTTT
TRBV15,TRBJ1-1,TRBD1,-,CATSRPRGLGTEAFF,TGTGCCACCAGCAGACCCAGGGGGCTGGGGACTGAAGCTTTCTTT
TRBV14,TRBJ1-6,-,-,CASSHGGRNNSPLHF,TGTGCCAGCAGCCATGGCGGGAGAAATAATTCACCCCTCCACTTT
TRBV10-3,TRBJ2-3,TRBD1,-,CAISAGQGATDTQYF,TGTGCCATCAGTGCGGGACAGGGGGCTACAGATACGCAGTATTTT
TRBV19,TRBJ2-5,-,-,CASSIDPPSSNIETQYF,TGTGCCAGTAGTATAGACCCCCCCTCTAGCAATATAGAGACCCAGTACTTC
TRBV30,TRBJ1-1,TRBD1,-,CAWSDSRDRGSRGAFF,TGTGCCTGGAGTGACTCCCGGGACAGGGGAAGCCGGGGGGCTTTCTTT
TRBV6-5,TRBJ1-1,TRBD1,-,CASRRQGATEAFF,TGTGCCAGCAGGCGACAGGGGGCCACTGAAGCTTTCTTT
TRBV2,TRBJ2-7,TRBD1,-,CASRDRELGEQYF,TGTGCCAGCAGGGACAGGGAGCTGGGCGAGCAGTACTTC
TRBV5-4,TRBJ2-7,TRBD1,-,CASSYGQDLSGHLYF,TGTGCCAGCAGCTACGGACAGGACCTCTCCGGGCATCTGTACTTC
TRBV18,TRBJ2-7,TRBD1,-,CASSLGQGVAYEQYF,TGTGCCAGCTCACTAGGACAGGGTGTAGCCTACGAGCAGTACTTC
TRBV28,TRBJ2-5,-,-,CASNGAGEETQYF,TGTGCCAGCAATGGGGCAGGGGAAGAGACCCAGTACTTC
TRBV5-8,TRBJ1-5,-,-,CASSDYSNQPQHF,TGTGCCAGCAGCGACTATAGCAATCAGCCCCAGCATTTT
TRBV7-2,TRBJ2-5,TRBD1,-,CASSSDRGGETQYF,TGTGCCAGCAGCTCGGACAGGGGCGGAGAGACCCAGTACTTC
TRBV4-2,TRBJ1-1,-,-,CASSQAGDTEAFF,TGTGCCAGCAGCCAAGCGGGGGATACTGAAGCTTTCTTT
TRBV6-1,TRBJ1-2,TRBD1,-,CASSEGTGGMSYGYTF,TGTGCCAGCAGTGAAGGGACAGGGGGCATGTCGTATGGCTACACCTTC
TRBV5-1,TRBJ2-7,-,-,CASSLAPRPGEEQYF,TGCGCCAGCAGCTTGGCTCCCCGACCAGGGGAAGAGCAGTACTTC
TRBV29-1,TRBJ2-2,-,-,CSATGTSNTGELFF,TGCAGCGCTACCGGGACTTCGAACACCGGGGAGCTGTTTTTT
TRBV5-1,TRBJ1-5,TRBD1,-,CASSLGAGTGDQPQHF,TGCGCCAGCAGCCTGGGGGCCGGGACAGGGGATCAGCCCCAGCATTTT
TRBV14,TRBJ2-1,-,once,CASSQPGAPKGNEQFF,TGTGCCAGCAGCCAACCAGGGGCCCCAAAGGGGAATGAGCAGTTCTTC
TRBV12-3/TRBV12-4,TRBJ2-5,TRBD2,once,CASSLSGRATQYF,TGTGCCAGCAGTTTAAGCGGGAGGGCCACCCAGTACTTC
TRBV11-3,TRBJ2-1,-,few,CASSITFYDEQFF,TGTGCCAGCAGCATAACCTTCTACGATGAGCAGTTCTTC
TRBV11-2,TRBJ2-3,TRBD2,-,CASSLPSGGTDTQYF,TGTGCCAGCAGCCTGCCCAGCGGGGGCACAGATACGCAGTATTTT
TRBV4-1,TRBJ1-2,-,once,CASSQGGDARYGYTF,TGCGCCAGCAGCCAAGGGGGGGATGCGCGCTATGGCTACACCTTC
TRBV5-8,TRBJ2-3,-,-,CASSPLSGTQYF,TGTGCCAGCAGCCCTCTTTCTGGCACGCAGTATTTT
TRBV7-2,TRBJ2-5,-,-,CASSPGGQETQYF,TGTGCCAGCAGCCCAGGAGGGCAAGAGACCCAGTACTTC
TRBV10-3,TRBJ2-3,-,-,CAISERTGTAGVYTQYF,TGTGCCATCAGTGAGCGTACAGGGACCGCGGGAGTTTATACGCAGTATTTT
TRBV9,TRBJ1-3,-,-,CASSEPPEGNTIYF,TGTGCCAGCAGCGAGCCCCCTGAAGGAAACACCATATATTTT
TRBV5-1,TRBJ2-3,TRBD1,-,CASSLKDRGKVDTQYF,TGCGCCAGCAGCTTGAAGGACAGGGGCAAAGTGGATACGCAGTATTTT
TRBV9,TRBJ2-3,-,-,CASSVVWGDTDTQYF,TGTGCCAGCAGCGTAGTTTGGGGGGACACAGATACGCAGTATTTT
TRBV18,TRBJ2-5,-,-,CASSSQTGSETQYF,TGTGCCAGCTCATCTCAAACAGGGTCGGAGACCCAGTACTTC
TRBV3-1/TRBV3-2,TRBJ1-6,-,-,CASSQTDTLHF,TGTGCCAGCAGCCAAACAGATACCCTCCACTTT
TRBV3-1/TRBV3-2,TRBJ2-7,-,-,CASSQDLGTKAYEQYF,TGTGCCAGCAGCCAAGATTTGGGCACAAAAGCCTACGAGCAGTACTTC
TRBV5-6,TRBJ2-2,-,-,CASRPSLGNTGELFF,TGTGCCAGCAGACCTAGTTTGGGGAACACCGGGGAGCTGTTTTTT
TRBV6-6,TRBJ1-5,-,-,CASSVFQGSNQPQHF,TGTGCCAGCAGTGTTTTCCAGGGGAGCAATCAGCCCCAGCATTTT
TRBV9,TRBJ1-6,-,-,CASSVLDRDSPLHF,TGTGCCAGCAGCGTTTTAGACAGAGATTCACCCCTCCACTTT